This T cell receptor beta chain is drawn from a study of shared clonotypes between healthy human individuals. Whole-study results and caveats: Generation probabilities were higher for clonotypes shared across all four sorted-subset donors than for unshared ones. Estimated clonotype richness was generally higher in naive than memory subsets.

CD45RO-negative, CCR7-selected cells formed the naive CD8 fraction, which excluded terminally differentiated effector memory CD45RA+ cells. Healthy HIV-negative adults without recent acute infections or vaccinations served as donors. Concerning this clone itself: Antigen specificity is unknown.

The CDR3 spans 17 residues. The germline V gene has CDR1 SGHNT and CDR2 YENEEA. V lost 0 bases, J lost 0 bases, and 11 bases lay in between. The repertoire was sequenced with immunoSEQ multiplex PCR; TCRdb's copy has only in-frame clones and lacks some. The table shows around 2.1 million clones, with about 92% occurring only once. V is TRBV11-3 and J is TRBJ2-2; D is uncertain. The sequence was collected from a man younger than 35 in good health. Some clones in this sample may be carry-over from other donors' samples. Sample: naive CD8+ T cells from PBMCs. The CDR3: CASSLDYGSPNTGELFF. The CDR3 bases are TGTGCCAGCAGCTTAGATTACGGCAGCCCGAACACCGGGGAGCTGTTTTTT.